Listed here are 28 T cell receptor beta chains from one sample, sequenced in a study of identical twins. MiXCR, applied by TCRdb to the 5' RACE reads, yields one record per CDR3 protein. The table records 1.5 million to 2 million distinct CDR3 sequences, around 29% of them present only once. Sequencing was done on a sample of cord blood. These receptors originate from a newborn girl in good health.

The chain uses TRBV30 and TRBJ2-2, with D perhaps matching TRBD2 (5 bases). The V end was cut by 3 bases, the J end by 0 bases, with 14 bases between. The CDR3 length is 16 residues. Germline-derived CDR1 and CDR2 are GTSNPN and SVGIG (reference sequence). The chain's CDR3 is CAWRTRSGTNTGELFF. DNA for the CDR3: TGTGCCTGGAGGACGCGCTCCGGGACGAACACCGGGGAGCTGTTTTTT.

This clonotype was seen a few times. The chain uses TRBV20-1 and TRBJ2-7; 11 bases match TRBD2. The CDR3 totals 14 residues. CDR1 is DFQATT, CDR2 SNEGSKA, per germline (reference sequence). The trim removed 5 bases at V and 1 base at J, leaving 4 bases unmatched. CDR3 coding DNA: TGCAGTGCTTGTACTAGCGGGAGATCCTACGAGCAGTACTTC. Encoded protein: CSACTSGRSYEQYF.

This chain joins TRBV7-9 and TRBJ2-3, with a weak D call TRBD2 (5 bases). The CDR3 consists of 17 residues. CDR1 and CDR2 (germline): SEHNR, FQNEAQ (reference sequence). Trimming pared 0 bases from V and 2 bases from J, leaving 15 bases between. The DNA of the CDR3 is TGTGCCAGCAGCTTAGCACTAGTGACTCCCCACACAGATACGCAGTATTTT. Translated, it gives CASSLALVTPHTDTQYF.

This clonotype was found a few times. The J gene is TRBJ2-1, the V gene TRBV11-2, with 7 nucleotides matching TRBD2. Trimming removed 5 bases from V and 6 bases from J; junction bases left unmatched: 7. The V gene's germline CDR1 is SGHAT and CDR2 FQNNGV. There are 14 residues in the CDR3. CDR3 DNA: TGTGCCAGCAGCGCCAGAGCGGGAATCAATGAGCAGTTCTTC. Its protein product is CASSARAGINEQFF.

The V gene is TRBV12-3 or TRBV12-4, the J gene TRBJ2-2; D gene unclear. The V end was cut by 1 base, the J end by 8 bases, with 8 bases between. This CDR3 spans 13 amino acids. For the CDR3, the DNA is TGTGCCAGCAGTTTAGGGACGGCAGGGGAGCTGTTTTTT. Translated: CASSLGTAGELFF.

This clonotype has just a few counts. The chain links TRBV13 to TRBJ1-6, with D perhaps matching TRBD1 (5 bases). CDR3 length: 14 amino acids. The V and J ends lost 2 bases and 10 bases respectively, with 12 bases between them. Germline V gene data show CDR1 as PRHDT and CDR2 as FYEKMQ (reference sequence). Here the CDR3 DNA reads TGTGCCAGCAGCTTATTTCGGGGGTGGTCACCCCTCCACTTT. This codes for CASSLFRGWSPLHF. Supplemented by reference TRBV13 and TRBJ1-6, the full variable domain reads AAGVIQSPRHLIKEKRETATLKCYPIPRHDTVYWYQQGPGQDPQFLISFYEKMQSDKGSIPDRFSAQQFSDYHSELNMSSLELGDSALYFCASSLFRGWSPLHFGNGTRLTVT.

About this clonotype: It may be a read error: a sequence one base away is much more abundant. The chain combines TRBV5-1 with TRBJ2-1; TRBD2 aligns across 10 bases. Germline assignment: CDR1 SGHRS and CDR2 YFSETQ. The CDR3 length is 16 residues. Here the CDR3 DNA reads TGCGCCAGCAGTCTTGCACTAGCGGGGTCCTGCAATGAGCAGTTCTTC. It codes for CASSLALAGSCNEQFF.

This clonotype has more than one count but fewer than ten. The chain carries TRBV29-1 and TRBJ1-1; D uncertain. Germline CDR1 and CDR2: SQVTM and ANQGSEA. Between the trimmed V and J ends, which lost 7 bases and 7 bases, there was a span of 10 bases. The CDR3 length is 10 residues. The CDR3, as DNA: TGCAGCGCGCACGACGTTGAAGCTTTCTTT. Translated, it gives CSAHDVEAFF.

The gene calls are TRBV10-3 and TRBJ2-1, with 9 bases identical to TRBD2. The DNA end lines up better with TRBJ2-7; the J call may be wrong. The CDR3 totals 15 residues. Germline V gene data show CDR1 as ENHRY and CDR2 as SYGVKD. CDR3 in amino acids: CAITGDSGGYNEQYF. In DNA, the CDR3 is TGTGCCATCACTGGTGATAGCGGGGGCTACAATGAGCAGTACTTC.

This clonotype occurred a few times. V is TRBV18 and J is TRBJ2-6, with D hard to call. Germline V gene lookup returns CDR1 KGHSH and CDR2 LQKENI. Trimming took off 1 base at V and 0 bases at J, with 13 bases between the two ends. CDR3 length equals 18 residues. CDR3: CASSPRTASGSGANVLTF. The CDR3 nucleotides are TGTGCCAGCTCACCACGAACAGCGTCTGGCTCTGGGGCCAACGTCCTGACTTTC. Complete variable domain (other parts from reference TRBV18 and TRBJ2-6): NAGVMQNPRHLVRRRGQEARLRCSPMKGHSHVYWYRQLPEEGLKFMVYLQKENIIDESGMPKERFSAEFPKEGPSILRIQQVVRGDSAAYFCASSPRTASGSGANVLTFGAGSRLTVL.

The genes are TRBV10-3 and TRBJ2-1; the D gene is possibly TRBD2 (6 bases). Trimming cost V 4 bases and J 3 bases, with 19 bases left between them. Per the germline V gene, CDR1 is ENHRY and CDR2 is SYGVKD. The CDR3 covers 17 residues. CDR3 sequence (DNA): TGTGCCATCAGTGGAGGGATACTAGCAGAGAACTACAATGAGCAGTTCTTC. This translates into CAISGGILAENYNEQFF.

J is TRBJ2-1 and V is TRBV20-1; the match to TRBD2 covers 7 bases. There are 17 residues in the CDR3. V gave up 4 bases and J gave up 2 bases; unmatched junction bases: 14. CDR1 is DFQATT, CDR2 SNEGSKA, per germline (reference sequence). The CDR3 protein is CSATAIAGVLTYNEQFF. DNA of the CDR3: TGCAGTGCTACGGCCATAGCGGGCGTCCTGACCTACAATGAGCAGTTCTTC.

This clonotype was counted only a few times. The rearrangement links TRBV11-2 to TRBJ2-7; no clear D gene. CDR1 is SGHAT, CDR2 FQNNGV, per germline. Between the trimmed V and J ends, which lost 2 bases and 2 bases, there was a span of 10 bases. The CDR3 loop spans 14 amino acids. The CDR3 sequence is CASSLSRSTYEQYF. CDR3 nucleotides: TGTGCCAGCAGCTTAAGTCGGAGTACCTACGAGCAGTACTTC.

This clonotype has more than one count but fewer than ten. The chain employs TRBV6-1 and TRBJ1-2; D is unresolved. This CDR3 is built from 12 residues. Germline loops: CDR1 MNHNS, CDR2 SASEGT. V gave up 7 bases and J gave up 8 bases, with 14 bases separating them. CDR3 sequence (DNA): TGTGCCAGCACGCCTGGCAGCTTGGGCTACACCTTC. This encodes CASTPGSLGYTF.

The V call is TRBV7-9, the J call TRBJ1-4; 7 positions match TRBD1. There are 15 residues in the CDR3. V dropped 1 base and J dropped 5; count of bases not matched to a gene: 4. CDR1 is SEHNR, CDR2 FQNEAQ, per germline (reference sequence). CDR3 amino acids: CASSLGRGQNEKLFF. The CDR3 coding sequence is TGTGCCAGCAGCTTAGGCAGGGGACAGAATGAAAAACTGTTTTTT. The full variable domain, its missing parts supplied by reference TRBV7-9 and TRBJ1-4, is DTGVSQNPRHKITKRGQNVTFRCDPISEHNRLYWYRQTLGQGPEFLTYFQNEAQLEKSRLLSDRFSAERPKGSFSTLEIQRTEQGDSAMYLCASSLGRGQNEKLFFGSGTQLSVL.

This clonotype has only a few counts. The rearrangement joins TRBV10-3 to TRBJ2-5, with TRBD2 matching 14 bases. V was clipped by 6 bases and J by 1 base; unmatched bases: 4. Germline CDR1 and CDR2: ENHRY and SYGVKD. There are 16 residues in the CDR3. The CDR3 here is CAISPTSGGVQETQYF. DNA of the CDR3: TGTGCCATCAGCCCGACTAGCGGGGGGGTCCAAGAGACCCAGTACTTC.

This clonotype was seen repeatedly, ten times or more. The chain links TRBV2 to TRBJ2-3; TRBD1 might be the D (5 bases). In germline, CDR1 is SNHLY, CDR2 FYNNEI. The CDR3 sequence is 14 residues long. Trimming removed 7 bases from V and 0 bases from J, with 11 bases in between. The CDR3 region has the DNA TGTGCCAGCACGACAGATTCTAGCACAGATACGCAGTATTTT. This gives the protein CASTTDSSTDTQYF.

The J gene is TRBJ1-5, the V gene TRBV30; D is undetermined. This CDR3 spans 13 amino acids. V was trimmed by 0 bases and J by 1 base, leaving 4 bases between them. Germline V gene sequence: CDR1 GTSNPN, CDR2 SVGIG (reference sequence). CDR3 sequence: CAWSVESNQPQHF. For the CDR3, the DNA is TGTGCCTGGAGTGTCGAGAGCAATCAGCCCCAGCATTTT. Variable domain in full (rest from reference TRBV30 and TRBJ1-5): SQTIHQWPATLVQPVGSPLSLECTVEGTSNPNLYWYRQAAGRGLQLLFYSVGIGQISSEVPQNLSASRPQDRQFILSSKKLLLSDSGFYLCAWSVESNQPQHFGDGTRLSIL.

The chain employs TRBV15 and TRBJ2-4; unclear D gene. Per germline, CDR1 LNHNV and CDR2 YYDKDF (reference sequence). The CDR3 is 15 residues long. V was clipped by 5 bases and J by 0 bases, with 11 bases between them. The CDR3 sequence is CATSPYRGAKNIQYF. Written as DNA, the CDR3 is TGTGCCACCAGCCCATATCGTGGAGCCAAAAACATTCAGTACTTC.

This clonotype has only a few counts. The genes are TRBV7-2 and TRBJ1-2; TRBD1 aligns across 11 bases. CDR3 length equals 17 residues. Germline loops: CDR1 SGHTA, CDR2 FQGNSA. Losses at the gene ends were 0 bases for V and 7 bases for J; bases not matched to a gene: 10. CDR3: CASSLAFLDRGRGGYTF. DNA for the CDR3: TGTGCCAGCAGCTTAGCCTTCTTGGACAGGGGGCGAGGTGGCTACACCTTC.

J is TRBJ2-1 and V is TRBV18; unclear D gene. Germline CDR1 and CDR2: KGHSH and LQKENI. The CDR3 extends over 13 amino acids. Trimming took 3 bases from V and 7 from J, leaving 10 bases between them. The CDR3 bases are TGTGCCAGCTCACCTAGACCCGTTAATGAGCAGTTCTTC. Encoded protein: CASSPRPVNEQFF.

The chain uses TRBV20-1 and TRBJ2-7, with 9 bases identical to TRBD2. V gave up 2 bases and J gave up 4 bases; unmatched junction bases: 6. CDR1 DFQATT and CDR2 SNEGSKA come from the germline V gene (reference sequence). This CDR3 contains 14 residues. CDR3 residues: CSARSGRFFYEQYF. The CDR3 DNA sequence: TGCAGTGCTAGAAGCGGGAGGTTTTTTTACGAGCAGTACTTC.

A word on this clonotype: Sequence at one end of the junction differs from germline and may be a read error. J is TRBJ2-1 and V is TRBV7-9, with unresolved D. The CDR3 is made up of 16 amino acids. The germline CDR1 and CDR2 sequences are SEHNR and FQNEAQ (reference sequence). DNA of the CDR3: TGTGCCAGCAGCTTAGTTACCGGCCGCGCCTACAATGGGCAGTTCTTC. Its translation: CASSLVTGRAYNGQFF.

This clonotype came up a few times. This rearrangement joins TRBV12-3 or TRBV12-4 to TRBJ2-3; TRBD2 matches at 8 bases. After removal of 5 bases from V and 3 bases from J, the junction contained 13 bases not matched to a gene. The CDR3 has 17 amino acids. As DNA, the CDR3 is TGTGCCAGCAGTCACGGCGGGAGGCCCTACGCGACAGATACGCAGTATTTT. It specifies CASSHGGRPYATDTQYF.

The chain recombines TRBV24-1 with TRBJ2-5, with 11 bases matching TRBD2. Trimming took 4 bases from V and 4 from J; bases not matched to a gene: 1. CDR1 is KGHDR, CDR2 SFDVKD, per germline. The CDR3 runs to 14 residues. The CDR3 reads CATSEGLAGETQYF. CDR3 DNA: TGTGCCACCAGTGAAGGACTAGCGGGAGAGACCCAGTACTTC.

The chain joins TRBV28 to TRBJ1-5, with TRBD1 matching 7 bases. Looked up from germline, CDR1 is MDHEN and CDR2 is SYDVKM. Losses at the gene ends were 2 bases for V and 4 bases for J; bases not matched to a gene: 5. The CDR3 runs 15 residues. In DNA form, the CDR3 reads TGTGCCAGCAGTTTAGGGACAGCCTGGAATCAGCCCCAGCATTTT. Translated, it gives CASSLGTAWNQPQHF.

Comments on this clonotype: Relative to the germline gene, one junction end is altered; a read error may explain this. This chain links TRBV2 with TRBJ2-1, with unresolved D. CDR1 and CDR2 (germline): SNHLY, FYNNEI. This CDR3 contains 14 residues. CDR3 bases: TGTGCCAGCGGCTCGCGGTCCTCCTACGATGAGCAGTTCTTC. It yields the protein CASGSRSSYDEQFF.

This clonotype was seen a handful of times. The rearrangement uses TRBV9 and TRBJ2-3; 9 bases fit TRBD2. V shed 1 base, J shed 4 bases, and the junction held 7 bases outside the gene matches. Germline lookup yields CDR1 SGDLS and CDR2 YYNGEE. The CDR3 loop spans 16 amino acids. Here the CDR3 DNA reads TGTGCCAGCAGCGTAAACCCCAGCGGGAGGTCAGATACGCAGTATTTT. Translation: CASSVNPSGRSDTQYF.